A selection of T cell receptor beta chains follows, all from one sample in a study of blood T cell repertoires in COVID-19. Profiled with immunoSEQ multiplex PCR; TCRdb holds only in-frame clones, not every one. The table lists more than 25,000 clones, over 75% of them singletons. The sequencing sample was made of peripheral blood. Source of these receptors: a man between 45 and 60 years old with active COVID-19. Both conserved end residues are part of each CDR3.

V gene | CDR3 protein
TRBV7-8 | CASSLADRLAADTQYF
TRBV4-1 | CASSPRRLLGTDTQYF
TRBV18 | CASSPRRTGTETQYF
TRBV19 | CASSGQKYLTNEKLFF
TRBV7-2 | CASKDRAPYNEQFF
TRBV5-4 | CASSWLGADNEQFF
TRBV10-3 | CAISSGQKNTEAFF
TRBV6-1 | CAADKGTVLNTEAFF
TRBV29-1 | CSGARDRVTGELFF
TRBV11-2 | CASNSPVGLAGVAYEQYF
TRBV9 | CASSGQGVGNTIYF
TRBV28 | CASSQTGAGANVLTF
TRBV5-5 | CASSLTGGWSTEAFF
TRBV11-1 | CASSLGPGVREQYF
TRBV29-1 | CSVGKTGWNGYTF
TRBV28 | CASSSGGAGTDTQYF
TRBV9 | CASSVYLAAPLTDTQYF
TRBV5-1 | CASSLGGGNTIYF
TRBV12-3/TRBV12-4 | CASRLQGYEQYF
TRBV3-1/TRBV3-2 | CASSQGYETGGGNQPQHF
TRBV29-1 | CSVDGIQETQYF
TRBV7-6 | CASSPTNRLSYEQYF
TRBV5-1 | CASSLGGQGRNGYTF
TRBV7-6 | CASRITPASSGGQEEQFF
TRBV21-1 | CASSNGSIDSRATYEQYF
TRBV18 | CASSPQSAKTEAFF
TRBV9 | CASSPTVDRVNYGYTF
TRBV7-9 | CASSYFSGGSYSNQPQHF
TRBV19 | CASSGPRGRNEQFF
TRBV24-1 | CATSDFQSEPQHF
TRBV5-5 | CASSLEGVNQPQHF
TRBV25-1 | CASSLEGGTGELFF
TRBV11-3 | CASSHSGKSTDTQYF
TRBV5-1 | CASSFSGGRATEAFF
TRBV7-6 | CASSLEGRPGLYNEQFF
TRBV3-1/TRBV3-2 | CASSQGAVKPQHF
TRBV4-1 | CASRSGLNEQFF
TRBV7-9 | CASSRQSGRAGNEQFF
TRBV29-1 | CSVLTGTGGNEQFF
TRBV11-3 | CASVASGTVGSGNTIYF
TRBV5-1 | CASSLKESAGYTF
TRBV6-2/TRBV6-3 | CASSFDRTRGSGSYGYTF
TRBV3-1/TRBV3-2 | CASSRQVQETQYF
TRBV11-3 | CASSLEYGQGAFEQYF
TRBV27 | CASSSTIIQASGDNEQFF
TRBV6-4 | CASTRRYRGAAVDTEAFF
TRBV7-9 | CASSLALTGTGSNEKLFF
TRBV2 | CASSDQGLYQETQYF
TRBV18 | CASSLAGTEAFF